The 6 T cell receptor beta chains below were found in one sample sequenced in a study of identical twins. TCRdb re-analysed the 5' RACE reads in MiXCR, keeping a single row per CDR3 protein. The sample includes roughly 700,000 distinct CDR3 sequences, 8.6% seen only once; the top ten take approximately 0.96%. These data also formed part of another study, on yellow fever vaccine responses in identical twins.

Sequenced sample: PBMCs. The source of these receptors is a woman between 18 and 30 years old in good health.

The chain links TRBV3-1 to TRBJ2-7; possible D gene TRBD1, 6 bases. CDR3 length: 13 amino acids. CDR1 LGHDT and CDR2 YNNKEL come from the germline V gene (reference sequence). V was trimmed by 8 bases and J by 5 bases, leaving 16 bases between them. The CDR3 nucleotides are TGTGCCAGCGCCTACAGGGTCTTTGACGAGCAGTACTTC. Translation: CASAYRVFDEQYF.

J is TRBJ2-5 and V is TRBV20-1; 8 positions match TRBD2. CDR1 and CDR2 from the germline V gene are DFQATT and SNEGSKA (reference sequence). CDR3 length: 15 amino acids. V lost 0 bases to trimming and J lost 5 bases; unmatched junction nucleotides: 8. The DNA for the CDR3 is TGCAGTGCTAGAGATTGGCGGGAGGATATTGAGACCCAGTACTTC. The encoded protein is CSARDWREDIETQYF.

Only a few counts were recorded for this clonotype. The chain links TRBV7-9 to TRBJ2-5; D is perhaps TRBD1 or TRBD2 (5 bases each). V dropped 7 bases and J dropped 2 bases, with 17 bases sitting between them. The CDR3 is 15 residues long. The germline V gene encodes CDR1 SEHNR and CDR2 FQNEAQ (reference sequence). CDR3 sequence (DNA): TGTGCCAGCATTGGGACGGGGTTTGGGCAAGAGACCCAGTACTTC. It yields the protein CASIGTGFGQETQYF.

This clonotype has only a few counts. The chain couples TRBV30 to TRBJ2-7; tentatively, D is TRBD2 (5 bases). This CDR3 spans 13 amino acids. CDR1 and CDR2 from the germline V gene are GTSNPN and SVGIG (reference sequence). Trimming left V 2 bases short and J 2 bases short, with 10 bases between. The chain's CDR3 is CAWSIGGAYEQYF. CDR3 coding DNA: TGTGCCTGGAGTATCGGAGGCGCCTACGAGCAGTACTTC.

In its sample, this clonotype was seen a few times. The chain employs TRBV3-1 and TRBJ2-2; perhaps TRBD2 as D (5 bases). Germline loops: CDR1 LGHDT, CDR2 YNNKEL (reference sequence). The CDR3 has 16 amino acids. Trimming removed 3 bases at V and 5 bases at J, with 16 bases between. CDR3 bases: TGTGCCAGCAGCCATTCCCGGGCGGGTCCGACCGGGGAGCTGTTTTTT. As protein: CASSHSRAGPTGELFF.

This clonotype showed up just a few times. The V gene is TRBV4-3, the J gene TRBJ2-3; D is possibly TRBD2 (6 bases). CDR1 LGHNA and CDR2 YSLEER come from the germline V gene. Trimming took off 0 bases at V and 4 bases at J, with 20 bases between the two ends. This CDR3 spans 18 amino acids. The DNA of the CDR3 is TGCGCCAGCAGCCAAGATCTGGCCGCGGGGAATATCGCAGATACGCAGTATTTT. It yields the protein CASSQDLAAGNIADTQYF.